This paragraph covers one TCR beta chain sequence. Antigen: not known. A junction boundary mismatches the germline segment, possibly from a read error. Starting from around 0.45 ug of total RNA, TCR beta cDNA was produced with a primer in the constant region. Investigators got TCR beta libraries out of three nested multiplex PCR rounds, done with slightly modified ARM-PCR. Researchers ran the first two PCR rounds for 9 to 10 cycles each with TRBV1-TRBV30 forward primers and a C-beta reverse primer. In TCRdb, the multiplex PCR reads were re-called with MiXCR into one record per CDR3 protein. The sample contains 250,000 to 400,000 distinct CDR3 sequences, about 62% of which appear only once. This record belongs to a study of tumor-infiltrating lymphocytes in primary liver carcinoma. Looking at the study overall: Surgical resection treated primary liver carcinoma in the patients. The study, taken as a whole, reports: Significantly greater top-250-clone fractions characterized tumors relative to blood (p = 0.039). Tumor-adjacent and tumor-blood pairs shared less of their repertoires than tumor region pairs shared.

The length of the CDR3 is 15 residues. Germline V gene data show CDR1 as MDHEN and CDR2 as SYDVKM. Unsorted whole blood yielded the blood RNA, and germline DNA was also extracted. The sequence came from a man in his forties with primary liver carcinoma and hepatitis B virus infection. V gene TRBV28 combines with J gene TRBJ2-4, with 9 bases matching TRBD1. The sample consisted of peripheral blood. The CDR3 bases are TGTGCCAACAGTTCCTTACAGGGGGCGGAGAACATTCAGTACTTC. It specifies CANSSLQGAENIQYF.